This TCR beta chain derives from a study of T cells and Merkel cell carcinoma outcomes. Study findings and constraints: In Merkel cell carcinoma, repertoire and T-cell density reportedly predicted outcomes.

Remarks on this clone: Its matching antigen is unknown. The junction shows a germline mismatch at one end, possibly a read error.

The CDR3 runs 15 residues. The assay was immunoSEQ multiplex PCR, and TCRdb's table has in-frame clones only and misses some. The table records some 9,400 clones, roughly 84% of them present only once. Sequencing was performed on tumor tissue from Merkel cell carcinoma. The chain combines TRBV5-7 with TRBJ1-1; unclear D gene. TRBV5-7 is assigned to the ORF class and has an uncertain function. The source of this sequence is a human donor with Merkel cell carcinoma. CDR3 DNA: TGTACCAGCAGGATTGGAGAAGGGATGAACACTGAAGCTTTCTTT. As protein: CTSRIGEGMNTEAFF.